Each of the 22 T cell receptor beta chains below was sequenced from the same sample in a study of cytomegalovirus exposure and HLA in healthy donors. A multiplex PCR was run with 60 Vbeta primers and 13 Jbeta primers. Libraries were prepared by immunoSEQ multiplex PCR; TCRdb keeps only in-frame clonotypes and omits some of them. There are about 170,000 clones in the sample, with 1% to 1.5% held by the top ten. The sequenced sample consisted of PBMCs. The receptors were sampled from a woman in her sixties in good health and CMV-seronegative.

The chain has TRBV25-1 and TRBJ2-7, with D possibly TRBD1 on 5 matching bases. The CDR3 is 14 residues long. Trimming removed 4 bases at V and 3 bases at J, with 13 bases between. Germline CDR1 and CDR2: MGHDK and SYGVNS. This CDR3 is CASSGPGHYYEQYF. CDR3 DNA: TGTGCCAGCAGTGGCCCTGGACACTACTACGAGCAGTACTTC.

V and J are TRBV5-5 and TRBJ1-1; D might be TRBD1 (6 bases). The CDR3 contains 15 residues. V lost 5 bases to trimming and J lost 4 bases, with 18 bases between them. Per germline, CDR1 SGHKS and CDR2 YYEKEE (reference sequence). The CDR3 region has the DNA TGTGCCAGCAGTCCTATCGAGGGGGTGACCACTGAAGCTTTCTTT. Protein product: CASSPIEGVTTEAFF.

The chain joins TRBV5-1 to TRBJ1-2, with D tentatively TRBD1 (5 bases). The V end lost 0 bases, the J end lost 8 bases, and 8 bases lay between the germline ends. In germline, CDR1 is SGHRS, CDR2 YFSETQ. This CDR3 has 12 residues. The CDR3 DNA reads as TGCGCCAGCAGCTTGGGATGGGGCGGCTACACCTTC. Translated: CASSLGWGGYTF.

The genes are TRBV5-1 and TRBJ2-7, with D perhaps TRBD1 (6 bases). V was cut by 0 bases and J by 5 bases, with 12 bases left in between. Germline lookup yields CDR1 SGHRS and CDR2 YFSETQ. CDR3 length: 14 residues. CDR3 region: CASSLVSGDDEQYF. CDR3 DNA sequence: TGCGCCAGCAGCTTGGTGTCAGGGGATGACGAGCAGTACTTC.

The genes are TRBV6-5 and TRBJ1-6; TRBD1 might be the D (6 bases). Per germline, CDR1 MNHEY and CDR2 SVGAGI. V was trimmed by 2 bases and J by 8 bases, leaving 13 bases between them. This CDR3 contains 15 residues. In DNA, the CDR3 is TGTGCCAGCAGTTACCTCGGACAGTCCTATTCACCCCTCCACTTT. Residues: CASSYLGQSYSPLHF.

The chain has TRBV27 and TRBJ2-5; D not resolved. CDR1 MNHEY and CDR2 SMNVEV come from the germline V gene (reference sequence). This CDR3 has 14 amino acids. The V end lost 2 bases, the J end lost 0 bases, and 7 bases lay between the germline ends. CDR3 amino acids: CASSLNRYQETQYF. CDR3 bases: TGTGCCAGCAGTTTAAACAGATACCAAGAGACCCAGTACTTC.

DNA for the CDR3: TGTGCCAGCAGCCAAGGTTGGGGGCGGTCGTACTACACTGAAGCTTTCTTT. Translated, it gives CASSQGWGRSYYTEAFF. This chain uses TRBV14 with TRBJ1-1, with a tentative D call TRBD1 (6 bases). This CDR3 comprises 17 residues. CDR1 and CDR2 (germline): SGHDN, FVKESK. Deletions cut 1 base from V and 3 bases from J, with 18 bases between.

The V and J genes are TRBV11-3 and TRBJ2-2; 12 nucleotides line up with TRBD2. The CDR3 contains 17 residues. Germline V lookup: CDR1 SGHNT, CDR2 YENEEA. Losses at the gene ends were 0 bases for V and 1 base for J; bases not matched to a gene: 0. The CDR3, as DNA: TGTGCCAGCAGCTTAGAACTAGCGGGAGGGAACACCGGGGAGCTGTTTTTT. This encodes CASSLELAGGNTGELFF.

This chain uses TRBV21-1 with TRBJ1-5; the table names TRBD1, a call not compared with the DNA. TRBV21-1 is a documented pseudogene. The CDR3 is 13 residues long. The CDR3 loop is CASTGGQRQPQHF. The CDR3 DNA follows: TGTGCCAGCACAGGGGGCCAGCGTCAGCCCCAGCATTTT.

The J gene is TRBJ2-4, the V gene TRBV18; maybe TRBD2 (6 bases). The CDR3 contains 15 residues. Germline V CDR1 and CDR2: KGHSH, LQKENI. Between the trimmed V and J ends, which lost 3 bases and 4 bases, there was a span of 13 bases. DNA of the CDR3: TGTGCCAGCTCACCCCCGGGACGGGAGAAAAACATTCAGTACTTC. Its protein product is CASSPPGREKNIQYF. The entire variable domain, with the rest obtained from reference TRBV18 and TRBJ2-4, is as follows: NAGVMQNPRHLVRRRGQEARLRCSPMKGHSHVYWYRQLPEEGLKFMVYLQKENIIDESGMPKERFSAEFPKEGPSILRIQQVVRGDSAAYFCASSPPGREKNIQYFGAGTRLSVL.

This chain joins TRBV7-2 and TRBJ2-7, with TRBD2 identical over 15 bases. CDR1 is SGHTA, CDR2 FQGNSA, per germline. V gave up 6 bases and J gave up 0 bases; unmatched junction bases: 9. This CDR3 is built from 18 residues. In DNA form, the CDR3 reads TGTGCCAGCAGAAAGACCGGGACTAGCGGGGGGCCCTCCTACGAGCAGTACTTC. It codes for CASRKTGTSGGPSYEQYF.

The rearrangement uses TRBV5-4 and TRBJ2-7; a possible D gene is TRBD2 (5 bases). Between the trimmed V and J ends, which lost 4 bases and 2 bases, there was a span of 16 bases. The CDR3 has 15 amino acids. Germline V gene lookup returns CDR1 SGHNT and CDR2 YYREEE (reference sequence). The CDR3 region is CASSGPGVTTYEQYF. The CDR3 coding sequence is TGTGCCAGCAGCGGCCCTGGCGTGACTACCTACGAGCAGTACTTC.

The chain carries TRBV29-1 and TRBJ2-7, with D tentatively TRBD2 (6 bases). The CDR3 sequence is 13 residues long. Trimming stripped 4 bases from V and 0 bases from J, with 10 bases between. The germline CDR1 and CDR2 sequences are SQVTM and ANQGSEA. The CDR3 sequence: CSVGGGNSYEQYF. For the CDR3, the DNA is TGCAGCGTTGGTGGGGGGAACTCCTACGAGCAGTACTTC.

The chain couples TRBV6-1 to TRBJ2-7; no reliable D call. V lost 10 bases to trimming and J lost 3 bases, with 10 bases between them. The CDR3 length is 11 residues. The germline gives CDR1 MNHNS, CDR2 SASEGT. CDR3 bases: TGTGCCACCACAGACAACTACGAGCAGTACTTC. Translation gives CATTDNYEQYF.

This sequence joins TRBV7-2 and TRBJ2-5, with 9 bases that match TRBD1. CDR3 length: 15 amino acids. Germline V gene sequence: CDR1 SGHTA, CDR2 FQGNSA. Trimming removed 1 base from V and 4 bases from J; junction bases left unmatched: 4. As DNA, the CDR3 is TGTGCCAGCAGCTTAGGGACAGGGGCTGGAGAGACCCAGTACTTC. It yields the protein CASSLGTGAGETQYF.

V gene TRBV11-2 combines with J gene TRBJ2-7; 8 nucleotides align to TRBD1. The CDR3 covers 14 residues. Germline V CDR1 and CDR2: SGHAT, FQNNGV. V lost 4 bases and J lost 5; bases outside the gene matches: 7. The CDR3 spells CASSSWAGGNEQYF. In DNA form, the CDR3 reads TGTGCCAGCAGCTCCTGGGCAGGGGGCAACGAGCAGTACTTC.

The chain employs TRBV7-9 and TRBJ2-7, with D perhaps TRBD1 (5 bases). CDR3 length: 13 residues. The germline V gene encodes CDR1 SEHNR and CDR2 FQNEAQ (reference sequence). The V end lost 5 bases, the J end lost 12 bases, and 20 bases lay between the germline ends. The CDR3 loop is CASSPNPLGHPYF. CDR3 DNA sequence: TGTGCCAGCAGCCCCAACCCTCTTGGACACCCGTACTTC.

The chain uses TRBV19 and TRBJ2-1; 12 bases map to TRBD2. The CDR3 length is 18 residues. Trimming cost V 3 bases and J 5 bases; bases outside gene matches: 11. Germline assignment: CDR1 LNHDA and CDR2 SQIVND (reference sequence). CDR3 sequence: CASSIPPVLAGGHNEQFF. CDR3 coding DNA: TGTGCCAGTAGTATCCCCCCCGTCCTAGCGGGGGGGCACAATGAGCAGTTCTTC.

This rearrangement joins TRBV19 to TRBJ1-1; D is unclear. Germline CDR1 reads LNHDA; CDR2 reads SQIVND (reference sequence). The germline V and J ends were trimmed by 5 bases and 0 bases, with 16 bases remaining between them. CDR3 size: 16 residues. The CDR3 loop is CASSSHEGRVNTEAFF. The CDR3 DNA sequence: TGTGCCAGTAGTTCCCACGAAGGGCGGGTGAACACTGAAGCTTTCTTT.

V and J are TRBV7-9 and TRBJ1-6; D unclear. The CDR3 has 15 amino acids. Germline CDR1 is SEHNR and CDR2 is FQNEAQ (reference sequence). Trimming removed 6 bases from V and 7 bases from J, with 16 bases in between. CDR3 sequence reads: CASSMRRAGNSPLHF. CDR3 DNA sequence: TGTGCCAGCAGTATGCGGAGGGCTGGGAATTCACCCCTCCACTTT.

The chain recombines TRBV7-2 with TRBJ1-2; D is unresolved. Germline lookup yields CDR1 SGHTA and CDR2 FQGNSA. The CDR3 is made up of 13 amino acids. Between the trimmed V and J ends, which lost 2 bases and 4 bases, there was a span of 8 bases. Written as DNA, the CDR3 is TGTGCCAGCAGCTTAAGAGGGCTCTATGGCTACACCTTC. Translating gives CASSLRGLYGYTF.

The J gene is TRBJ1-5, the V gene TRBV7-9; no reliable D call. Per germline, CDR1 SEHNR and CDR2 FQNEAQ (reference sequence). The CDR3 extends over 13 amino acids. Trimming pared 4 bases from V and 9 bases from J, leaving 13 bases between. The CDR3, as DNA: TGTGCCAGCAGCTCAGAGGGTGGAGGGCCCCAGCATTTT. Residues: CASSSEGGGPQHF. The whole variable domain, remainder taken from reference TRBV7-9 and TRBJ1-5, is DTGVSQNPRHKITKRGQNVTFRCDPISEHNRLYWYRQTLGQGPEFLTYFQNEAQLEKSRLLSDRFSAERPKGSFSTLEIQRTEQGDSAMYLCASSSEGGGPQHFGDGTRLSIL.